This TCR beta chain was sequenced during a study of control samples from healthy donors and cancer patients. The ends were cut back, 7 bases at V and 5 bases at J, with 8 bases in the middle. This CDR3 has 12 residues. Using immunoSEQ multiplex PCR, the repertoire was profiled, and TCRdb retains in-frame clones only, with some absent. The table records more than 70,000 clones, approximately 94% of them present only once. The rearrangement joins TRBV12-3 or TRBV12-4 to TRBJ2-2, with no clear D. Material: blood. This clonotype was sampled from a woman in her 30s in good health. CDR3 sequence reads: CASTTWTGELFF. The DNA for the CDR3 is TGTGCCAGCACCACGTGGACCGGGGAGCTGTTTTTT.